This TCR beta chain was sequenced for a study of blood T cells in healthy people across ages. The study, taken as a whole, reports: Higher diversity, along with more naive CD4+ cells, distinguished long-lived donors from aged donors.

Combining a sample-barcoded 5' primer with a J-beta primer mix, a second PCR ran for roughly 7 to 11 cycles. TCRdb used MiXCR to reprocess the 5' RACE reads, holding one entry per CDR3 protein. The data show 1.5 million to 2 million distinct CDR3 sequences, with 49% seen just once and roughly 2.1% held by the top ten. Germline CDR1 reads DFQATT; CDR2 reads SNEGSKA (reference sequence). The CDR3 spans 13 residues. Trimming shortened V by 6 bases and J by 1 base, and 12 bases separated the two germline ends. As regards this clonotype: The antigen is not known.

The TCR originated in a woman between 40 and 55 years old in good health. The J gene is TRBJ1-2, the V gene TRBV20-1; D possibly corresponds to TRBD1 (5 bases). What was sequenced was blood. Written as DNA, the CDR3 is TGCAGTGCCTGGGACTCAGTTAACTATGGCTACACCTTC. The encoded protein is CSAWDSVNYGYTF.